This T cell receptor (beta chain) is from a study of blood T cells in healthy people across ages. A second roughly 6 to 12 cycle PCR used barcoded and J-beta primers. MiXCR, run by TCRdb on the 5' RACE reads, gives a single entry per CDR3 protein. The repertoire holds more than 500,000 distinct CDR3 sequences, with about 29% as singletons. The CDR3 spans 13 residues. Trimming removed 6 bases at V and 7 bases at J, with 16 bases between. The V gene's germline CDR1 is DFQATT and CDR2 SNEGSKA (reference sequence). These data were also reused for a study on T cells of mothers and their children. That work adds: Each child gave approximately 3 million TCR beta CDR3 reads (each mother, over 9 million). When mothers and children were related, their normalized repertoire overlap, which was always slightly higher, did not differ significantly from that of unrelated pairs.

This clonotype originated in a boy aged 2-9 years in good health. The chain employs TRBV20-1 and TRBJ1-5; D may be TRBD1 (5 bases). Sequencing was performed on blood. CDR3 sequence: CSAGDSAGQPQHF. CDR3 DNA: TGCAGTGCGGGCGACAGCGCCGGGCAGCCCCAGCATTTT.